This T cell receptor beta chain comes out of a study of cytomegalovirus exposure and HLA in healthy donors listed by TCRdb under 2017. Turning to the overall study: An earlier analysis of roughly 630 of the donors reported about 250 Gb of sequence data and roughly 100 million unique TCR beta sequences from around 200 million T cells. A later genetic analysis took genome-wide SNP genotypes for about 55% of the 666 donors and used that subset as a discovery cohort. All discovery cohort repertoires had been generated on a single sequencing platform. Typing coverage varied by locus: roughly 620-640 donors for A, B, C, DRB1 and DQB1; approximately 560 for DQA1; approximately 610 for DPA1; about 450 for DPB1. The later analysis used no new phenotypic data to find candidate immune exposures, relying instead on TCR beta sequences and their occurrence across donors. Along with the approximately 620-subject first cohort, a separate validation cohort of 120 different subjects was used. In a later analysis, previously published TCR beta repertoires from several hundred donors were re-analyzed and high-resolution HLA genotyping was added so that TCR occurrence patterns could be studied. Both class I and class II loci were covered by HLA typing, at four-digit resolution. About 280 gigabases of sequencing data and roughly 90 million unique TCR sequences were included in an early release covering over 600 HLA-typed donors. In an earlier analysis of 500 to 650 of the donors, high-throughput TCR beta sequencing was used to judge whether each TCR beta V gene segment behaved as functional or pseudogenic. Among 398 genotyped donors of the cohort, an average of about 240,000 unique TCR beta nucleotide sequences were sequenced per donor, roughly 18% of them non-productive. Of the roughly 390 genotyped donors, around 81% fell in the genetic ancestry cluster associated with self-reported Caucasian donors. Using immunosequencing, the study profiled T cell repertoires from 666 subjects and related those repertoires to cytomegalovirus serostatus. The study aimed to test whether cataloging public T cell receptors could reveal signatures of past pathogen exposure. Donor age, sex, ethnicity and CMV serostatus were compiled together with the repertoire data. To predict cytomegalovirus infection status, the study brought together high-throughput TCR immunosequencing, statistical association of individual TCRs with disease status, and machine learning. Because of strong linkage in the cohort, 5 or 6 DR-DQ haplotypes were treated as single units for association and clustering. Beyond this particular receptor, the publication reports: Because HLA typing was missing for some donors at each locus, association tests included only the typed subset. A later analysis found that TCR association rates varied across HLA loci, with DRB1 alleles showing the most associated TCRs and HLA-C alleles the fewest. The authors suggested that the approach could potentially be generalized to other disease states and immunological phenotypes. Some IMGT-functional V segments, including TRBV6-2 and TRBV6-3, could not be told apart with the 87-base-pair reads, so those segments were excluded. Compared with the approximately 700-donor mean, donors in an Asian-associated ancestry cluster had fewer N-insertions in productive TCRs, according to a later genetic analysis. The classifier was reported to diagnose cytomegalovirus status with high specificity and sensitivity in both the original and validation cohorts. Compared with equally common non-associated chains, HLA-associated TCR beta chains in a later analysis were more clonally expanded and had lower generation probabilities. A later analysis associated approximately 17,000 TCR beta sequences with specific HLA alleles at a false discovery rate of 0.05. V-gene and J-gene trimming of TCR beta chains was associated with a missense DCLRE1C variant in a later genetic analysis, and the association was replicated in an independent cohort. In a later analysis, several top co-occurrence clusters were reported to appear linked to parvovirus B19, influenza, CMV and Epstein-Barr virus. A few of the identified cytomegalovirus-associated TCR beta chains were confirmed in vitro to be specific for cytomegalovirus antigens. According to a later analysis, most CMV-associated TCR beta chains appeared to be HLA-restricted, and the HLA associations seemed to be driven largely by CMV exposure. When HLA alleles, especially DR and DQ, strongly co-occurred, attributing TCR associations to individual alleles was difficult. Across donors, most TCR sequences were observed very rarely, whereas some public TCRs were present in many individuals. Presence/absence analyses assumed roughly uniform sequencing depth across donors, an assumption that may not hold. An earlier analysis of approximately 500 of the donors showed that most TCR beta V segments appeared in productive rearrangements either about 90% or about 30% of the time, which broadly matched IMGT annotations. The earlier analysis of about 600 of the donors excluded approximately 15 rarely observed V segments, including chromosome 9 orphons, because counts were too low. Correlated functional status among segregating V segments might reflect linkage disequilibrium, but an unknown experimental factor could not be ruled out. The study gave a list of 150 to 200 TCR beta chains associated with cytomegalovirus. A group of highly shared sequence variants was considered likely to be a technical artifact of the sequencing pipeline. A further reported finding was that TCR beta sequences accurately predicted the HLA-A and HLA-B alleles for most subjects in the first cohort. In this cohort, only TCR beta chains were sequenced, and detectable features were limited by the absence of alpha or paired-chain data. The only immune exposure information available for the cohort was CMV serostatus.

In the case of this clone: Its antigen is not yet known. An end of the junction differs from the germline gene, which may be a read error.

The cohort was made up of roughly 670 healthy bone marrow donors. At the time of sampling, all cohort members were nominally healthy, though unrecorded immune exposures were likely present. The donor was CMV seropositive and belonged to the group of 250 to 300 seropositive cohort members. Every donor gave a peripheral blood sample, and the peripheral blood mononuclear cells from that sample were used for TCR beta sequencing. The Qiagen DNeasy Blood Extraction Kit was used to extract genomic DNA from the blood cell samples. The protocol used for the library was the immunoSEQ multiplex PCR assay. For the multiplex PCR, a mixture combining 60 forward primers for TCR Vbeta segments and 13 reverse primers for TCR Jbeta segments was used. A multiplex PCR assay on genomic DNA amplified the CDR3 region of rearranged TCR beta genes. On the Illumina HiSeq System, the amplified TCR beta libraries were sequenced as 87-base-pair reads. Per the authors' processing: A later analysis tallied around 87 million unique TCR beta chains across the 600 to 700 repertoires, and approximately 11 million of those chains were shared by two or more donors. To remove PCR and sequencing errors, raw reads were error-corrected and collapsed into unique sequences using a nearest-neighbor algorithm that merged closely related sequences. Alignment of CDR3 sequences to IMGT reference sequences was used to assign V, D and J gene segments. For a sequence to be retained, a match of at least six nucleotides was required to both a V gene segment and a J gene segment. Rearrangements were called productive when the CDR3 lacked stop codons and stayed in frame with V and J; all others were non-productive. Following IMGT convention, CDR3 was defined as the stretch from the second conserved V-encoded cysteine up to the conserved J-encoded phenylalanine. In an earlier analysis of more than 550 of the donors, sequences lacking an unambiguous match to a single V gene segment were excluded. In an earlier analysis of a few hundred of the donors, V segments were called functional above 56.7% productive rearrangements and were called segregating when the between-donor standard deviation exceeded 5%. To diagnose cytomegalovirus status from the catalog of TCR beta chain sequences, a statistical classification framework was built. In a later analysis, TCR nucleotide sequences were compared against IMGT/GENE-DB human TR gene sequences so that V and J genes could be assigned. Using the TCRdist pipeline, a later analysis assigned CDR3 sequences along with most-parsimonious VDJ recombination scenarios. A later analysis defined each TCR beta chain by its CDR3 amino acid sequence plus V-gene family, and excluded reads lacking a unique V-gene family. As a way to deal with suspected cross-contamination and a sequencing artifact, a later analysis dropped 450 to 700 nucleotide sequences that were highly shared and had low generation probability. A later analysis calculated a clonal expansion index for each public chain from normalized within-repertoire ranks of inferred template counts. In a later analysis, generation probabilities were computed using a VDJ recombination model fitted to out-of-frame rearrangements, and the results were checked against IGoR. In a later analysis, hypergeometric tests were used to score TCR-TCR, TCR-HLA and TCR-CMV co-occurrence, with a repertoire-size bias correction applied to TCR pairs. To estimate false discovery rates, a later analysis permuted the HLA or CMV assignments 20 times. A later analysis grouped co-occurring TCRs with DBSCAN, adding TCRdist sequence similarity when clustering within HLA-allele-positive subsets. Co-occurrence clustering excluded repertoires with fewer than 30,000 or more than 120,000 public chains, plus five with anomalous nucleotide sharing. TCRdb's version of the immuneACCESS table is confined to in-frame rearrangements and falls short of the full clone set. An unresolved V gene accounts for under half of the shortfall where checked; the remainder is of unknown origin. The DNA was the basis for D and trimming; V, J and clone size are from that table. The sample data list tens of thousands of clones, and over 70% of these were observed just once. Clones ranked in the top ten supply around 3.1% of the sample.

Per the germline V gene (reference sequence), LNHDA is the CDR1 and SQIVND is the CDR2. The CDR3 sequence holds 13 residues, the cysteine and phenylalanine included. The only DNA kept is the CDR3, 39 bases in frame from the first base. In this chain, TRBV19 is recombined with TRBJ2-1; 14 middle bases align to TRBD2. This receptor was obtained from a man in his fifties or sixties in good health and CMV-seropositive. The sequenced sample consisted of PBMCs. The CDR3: CATSTGLAGAGLF. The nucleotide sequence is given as TGTGCCACTTCGACGGGACTAGCGGGAGCAGGGCTCTTC.